The entry below describes one T cell receptor (beta chain). These data originate in a study of control samples from healthy donors and cancer patients. Some clones are missing from TCRdb's copy, which holds only in-frame ones; the method was immunoSEQ multiplex PCR. The sample yields around 68,000 clones, roughly 84% seen once. V lost 4 bases and J 5 bases, leaving 23 bases between the germline ends. The CDR3 totals 17 residues. Looked up from germline, CDR1 is SGHDN and CDR2 is FVKESK. V is TRBV14 and J is TRBJ2-5, with TRBD1 as a possible D gene (5 bases). The sequence was obtained from a man aged 45-65 years in good health. Sequencing was done on a sample of blood. The CDR3 reads CASSPLQGKVILETQYF. As DNA, the CDR3 is TGTGCCAGCAGCCCCCTCCAGGGAAAGGTAATCCTGGAGACCCAGTACTTC.